This T cell receptor (beta chain) was sequenced in a study of yellow fever vaccine responses in identical twins (dated by TCRdb to the late 2010s). Describing the broader study: Focusing on identical twins, the study followed the T cell clones that responded to the vaccine, and did so with precision.

The V end loses 7 bases and the J end loses 6 bases, and a stretch of 16 bases separates them. Inclusive of the bounding cysteine and phenylalanine, the CDR3 is 12 residues long. CDR3 DNA only is kept here, 36 bases in frame from base 1. The germline V gene specifies SQVTM as CDR1 and ANQGSEA as CDR2. About this clonotype: It has no known antigen specificity. Base-call qualities are not available, and no considerably larger clone is one nucleotide away.

Broad study findings and their caveats: The authors reported that the T cell response to vaccination in identical twins appeared partly convergent and partly personalized.

Preparation of the library involved RT-PCR. The instrument given in TCRdb is Illumina HiSeq 2500. TCRdb's own reprocessing of the public reads used fastp at Q25 and MiXCR and kept productive beta chains. Here each entry gathers all rows of one CDR3 protein and keeps the most common genes and DNA. In this sample the table shows around 13,000 distinct CDR3 sequences, about 88% of which occur a single time. About 0.7% of the sample is in the top ten clones. The sample here was T cells from blood (PBMCs), unsorted or a sorted subset (not recorded which), taken before or after yellow fever vaccination (not recorded which). The sequence was obtained from a woman aged 18-29 years who received the yellow fever vaccine. Donor details come from another sample of the same person, matched by shared clones. The chain couples TRBV29-1 to TRBJ2-7; possibly the D gene is TRBD2, per 5 matching bases. The CDR3 region reads CSAKSGVAEQYF. The base sequence is TGCAGCGCTAAATCCGGGGTGGCCGAGCAGTACTTC.